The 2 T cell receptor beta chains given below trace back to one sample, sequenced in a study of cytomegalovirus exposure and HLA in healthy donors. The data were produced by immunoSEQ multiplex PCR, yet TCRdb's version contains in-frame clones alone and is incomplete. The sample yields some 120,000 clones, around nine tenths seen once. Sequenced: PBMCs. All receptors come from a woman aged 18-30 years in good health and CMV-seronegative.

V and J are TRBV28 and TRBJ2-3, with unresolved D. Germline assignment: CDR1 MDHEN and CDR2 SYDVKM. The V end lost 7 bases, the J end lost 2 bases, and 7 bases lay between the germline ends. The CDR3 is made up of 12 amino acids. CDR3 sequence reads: CASTRPTDTQYF. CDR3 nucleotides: TGTGCCAGCACGCGGCCCACAGATACGCAGTATTTT. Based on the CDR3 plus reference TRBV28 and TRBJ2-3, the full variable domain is DVKVTQSSRYLVKRTGEKVFLECVQDMDHENMFWYRQDPGLGLRLIYFSYDVKMKEKGDIPEGYSVSREKKERFSLILESASTNQTSMYLCASTRPTDTQYFGPGTRLTVL.

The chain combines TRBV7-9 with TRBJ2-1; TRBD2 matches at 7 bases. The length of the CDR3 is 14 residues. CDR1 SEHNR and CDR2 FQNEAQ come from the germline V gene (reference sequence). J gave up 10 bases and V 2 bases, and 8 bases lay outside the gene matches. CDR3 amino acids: CASSLSRDYGEQFF. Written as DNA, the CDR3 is TGTGCCAGCAGCTTAAGCCGGGACTATGGGGAGCAGTTCTTC.